These 18 T cell receptor beta chains were all obtained from the same sample, sequenced in a study of cytomegalovirus exposure and HLA in healthy donors. The PCR contained 60 Vbeta and 13 Jbeta primers. Sequencing used immunoSEQ multiplex PCR; TCRdb keeps in-frame clones, though not all of them. The table shows tens of thousands of clones, with around 91% occurring only once. The sample was PBMCs. These TCRs come from a woman in her 30s in good health and CMV-seropositive.

J is TRBJ2-7 and V is TRBV5-1; 7 bases agree with TRBD1. Germline CDR1 and CDR2: SGHRS and YFSETQ. The length of the CDR3 is 15 residues. V trimming: 4 bases; J trimming: 2 bases; junction bases outside the gene matches: 9. This chain's CDR3 is CASSHGDSGTYEQYF. For the CDR3, the DNA is TGCGCCAGCAGCCATGGGGACAGCGGAACCTACGAGCAGTACTTC.

The chain links TRBV2 to TRBJ2-5; the D gene is possibly TRBD1 (7 bases). Trimming pared 6 bases from V and 8 bases from J, leaving 16 bases between. The CDR3 runs to 13 residues. Per the germline V gene, CDR1 is SNHLY and CDR2 is FYNNEI. The CDR3 protein is CASRGTAGGTQYF. The CDR3 DNA reads TGTGCCAGCAGGGGGACAGCCGGGGGAACCCAGTACTTC.

The chain uses TRBV20-1 and TRBJ1-2; the match to TRBD1 covers 8 bases. J gave up 4 bases and V 8 bases, and 3 bases lay outside the gene matches. Germline V gene data show CDR1 as DFQATT and CDR2 as SNEGSKA (reference sequence). The CDR3 covers 11 residues. CDR3 loop: CSSTGVYGYTF. The CDR3 bases are TGCAGTTCGACAGGGGTCTATGGCTACACCTTC.

The V call is TRBV7-9, the J call TRBJ2-5; possible D gene TRBD1, 5 bases. The CDR3 contains 14 residues. From germline, CDR1 is SEHNR and CDR2 FQNEAQ (reference sequence). V lost 7 bases to trimming and J lost 0 bases, with 12 bases between them. The CDR3 DNA sequence: TGTGCCAGCACCTCCACCAGGGACCAAGAGACCCAGTACTTC. The encoded protein is CASTSTRDQETQYF.

This sequence joins TRBV28 and TRBJ2-1; 11 bases map to TRBD2. The CDR3 is 15 amino acids. V shed 3 bases and J 5 bases; nucleotides not matched to a gene: 3. Germline V gene lookup returns CDR1 MDHEN and CDR2 SYDVKM. CDR3: CASSLLTSGNNEQFF. The CDR3, as DNA: TGTGCCAGCAGTTTGCTGACTAGCGGGAACAATGAGCAGTTCTTC.

The chain carries TRBV10-1 and TRBJ2-1; 9 bases align to TRBD2. The CDR3 is 16 residues long. The germline gives CDR1 WNHNN, CDR2 SYGVQD (reference sequence). Trimming removed 3 bases from V and 7 bases from J; junction bases left unmatched: 10. CDR3: CASSDYGVAGVNEQFF. In DNA, the CDR3 is TGCGCCAGCAGTGATTATGGAGTAGCGGGAGTAAATGAGCAGTTCTTC.

This clone is medium-sized by share. V usage is TRBV6-4 and J usage is TRBJ2-3; 7 positions agree with TRBD1. The CDR3 totals 15 residues. CDR1 and CDR2 (germline): MRHNA, SNTAGT. V dropped 2 bases and J dropped 0; count of bases not matched to a gene: 2. In nucleotides, the CDR3 is TGTGCCAGCAGTGACGGGGGACAGAGCACAGATACGCAGTATTTT. This codes for CASSDGGQSTDTQYF.

The rearrangement joins TRBV30 to TRBJ1-5, with D unresolved. Looked up from germline, CDR1 is GTSNPN and CDR2 is SVGIG (reference sequence). The V and J ends lost 0 bases and 3 bases respectively, with 15 bases between them. The CDR3 runs 16 residues. In nucleotides, the CDR3 is TGTGCCTGGAGTGTACGTCGGGGAGCCGCCAATCAGCCCCAGCATTTT. The encoded protein is CAWSVRRGAANQPQHF. The full variable domain, its missing parts supplied by reference TRBV30 and TRBJ1-5, is SQTIHQWPATLVQPVGSPLSLECTVEGTSNPNLYWYRQAAGRGLQLLFYSVGIGQISSEVPQNLSASRPQDRQFILSSKKLLLSDSGFYLCAWSVRRGAANQPQHFGDGTRLSIL.

The chain couples TRBV13 to TRBJ1-4, with D possibly being TRBD1 (5 bases). The V and J ends lost 6 bases and 6 bases respectively, with 14 bases between them. This CDR3 is built from 14 residues. Germline CDR1 is PRHDT and CDR2 is FYEKMQ (reference sequence). The CDR3 here is CASSSGPRDEKLFF. CDR3 coding DNA: TGTGCCAGCAGTTCCGGACCCAGGGATGAAAAACTGTTTTTT.

The genes are TRBV19 and TRBJ2-2; D uncertain. This CDR3 spans 16 amino acids. CDR1 is LNHDA, CDR2 SQIVND, per germline (reference sequence). Deletions cut 7 bases from V and 1 base from J, with 16 bases between. CDR3 amino acids: CASTQRHKGNTGELFF. The CDR3 coding sequence is TGTGCCAGTACGCAGCGTCATAAAGGGAACACCGGGGAGCTGTTTTTT.

This chain links TRBV11-2 with TRBJ2-7, with D unclear. The germline V gene has CDR1 SGHAT and CDR2 FQNNGV. CDR3 length: 14 amino acids. V was trimmed by 5 bases and J by 5 bases, leaving 16 bases between them. CDR3 DNA sequence: TGTGCCAGCAGCCCCCGCGCGGCTCGGAACGAGCAGTACTTC. As protein: CASSPRAARNEQYF.

This clone has more than one count but fewer than ten. The chain recombines TRBV10-1 with TRBJ2-5; the D gene is possibly TRBD2 (7 bases). The DNA end is a closer match to TRBJ2-7, so the J assignment may be wrong. CDR1 is WNHNN and CDR2 is SYGVQD in the germline V gene (reference sequence). There are 12 residues in the CDR3. The CDR3 region is CATGRGGNEQYF. The CDR3 DNA follows: TGCGCCACTGGGAGGGGGGGAAACGAGCAGTACTTC.

CDR3 coding DNA: TGTGCCAGCTCCGGCCTGGGGGGAAACTCCTACGAGCAGTACTTC. Protein: CASSGLGGNSYEQYF. The chain uses TRBV18 and TRBJ2-7; tentative D call: TRBD2 (6 bases). From germline, CDR1 is KGHSH and CDR2 LQKENI. V gave up 6 bases and J gave up 0 bases, with 15 bases separating them. This CDR3 has 15 residues.

The chain has TRBV5-4 and TRBJ1-2; 7 bases line up with TRBD1. This CDR3 comprises 13 residues. The germline V gene encodes CDR1 SGHNT and CDR2 YYREEE (reference sequence). Trimming removed 4 bases from V and 5 bases from J; junction bases left unmatched: 5. The CDR3 protein is CASSKLQGYGYTF. The CDR3 DNA is TGTGCCAGCAGCAAATTACAGGGGTATGGCTACACCTTC.

This clone was recorded only once. This chain connects TRBV19 to TRBJ2-2; 13 bases fit TRBD2. CDR3 length: 18 amino acids. Germline trimming cut 6 bases from V and 0 bases from J; bases unmatched to any gene: 7. CDR1 and CDR2 (germline): LNHDA, SQIVND (reference sequence). CDR3 sequence reads: CASRLRTSGSSNTGELFF. The DNA for the CDR3 is TGTGCCAGTAGATTGCGGACTAGCGGGAGTTCGAACACCGGGGAGCTGTTTTTT. Based on the CDR3 plus reference TRBV19 and TRBJ2-2, the full variable domain is DGGITQSPKYLFRKEGQNVTLSCEQNLNHDAMYWYRQDPGQGLRLIYYSQIVNDFQKGDIAEGYSVSREKKESFPLTVTSAQKNPTAFYLCASRLRTSGSSNTGELFFGEGSRLTVL.

The V call is TRBV6-6, the J call TRBJ2-6; 8 bases align to TRBD1. The CDR3 spans 15 residues. Germline V gene lookup returns CDR1 MNHNY and CDR2 SVGAGI (reference sequence). V lost 7 bases to trimming and J lost 2 bases; unmatched junction nucleotides: 4. CDR3 DNA sequence: TGTGCCAGCATCGACAGGGGTACTGGGGCCAACGTCCTGACTTTC. This gives the protein CASIDRGTGANVLTF.

This clone came up once. CDR3 protein: CASSSTGETEAFF. Written as DNA, the CDR3 is TGTGCCAGCAGCTCGACAGGGGAGACTGAAGCTTTCTTT. The rearrangement links TRBV2 to TRBJ1-1; 8 positions agree with TRBD1. There are 13 residues in the CDR3. Per germline, CDR1 SNHLY and CDR2 FYNNEI. V shed 6 bases, J shed 5 bases, and the junction held 5 bases outside the gene matches.

The chain carries TRBV4-1 and TRBJ1-2, with D maybe TRBD1 (6 bases). Germline lookup yields CDR1 MGHRA and CDR2 YSYEKL. Trimming stripped 3 bases from V and 3 bases from J, with 17 bases between. This CDR3 is built from 16 residues. The CDR3: CASSQVTTGSDYGYTF. The CDR3 region has the DNA TGCGCCAGCAGCCAGGTCACTACAGGGTCAGACTATGGCTACACCTTC.